The entry that follows covers one TCR beta chain sequence. No antigen is known for it. The junction differs from germline at one of its ends, possibly a read error. Per sample, at least 5 micrograms of total RNA were extracted. A sample-barcoded 5' primer and a J-beta primer mix were used in a second PCR of about 7 to 12 cycles. Every sample gave at least 2.5 million paired-end reads containing CDR3. A single record per CDR3 protein comes from TCRdb applying MiXCR to the 5' RACE reads. Of some 940,000 distinct CDR3 sequences in the sample, just under 30% were seen once. The data are from a study of blood T cells in healthy people across ages. Findings and caveats of the study: Because sorting was not performed, PBMCs prevented conclusive naive versus antigen-experienced comparison.

CDR1 is DFQATT, CDR2 SNEGSKA, per germline (reference sequence). The CDR3 has 12 amino acids. These data were likewise used in another study, on T cells of mothers and their children. As reported in that work: Reverse transcription into cDNA received all extracted RNA, at roughly 1.6 ug per 15 ul.

This sequence joins TRBV20-1 and TRBJ2-1; D not resolved. Sequences were obtained from blood. The sequence derives from a woman in her thirties or forties in good health. The CDR3 protein is CRATKMTGEQFF. The CDR3, as DNA: TGCAGGGCTACTAAGATGACCGGTGAGCAGTTCTTC.